This TCR beta chain derives from a study of blood T cell repertoires in COVID-19. Study in general: Acute-phase and convalescent COVID-19 samples originated in the United States, Italy and Spain. Sources were T cells, B-cell-depleted T cells, or PBMCs; the material itself was cDNA or gDNA.

V lost 0 bases to trimming and J lost 6 bases, with 15 bases between them. Germline-derived CDR1 and CDR2 are SQVTM and ANQGSEA. The CDR3 is 15 residues long. In the original analysis: Estimated nucleated cell counts came from reference gene primer amplification. Profiling relied on immunoSEQ multiplex PCR, and the TCRdb table lists in-frame clones only, not all of them. That table supplies the V and J calls and clone size; D and trimming were determined from the DNA. Of some 100,000 clones in the sample, approximately 89% were seen once. The sequencing input was peripheral blood. This TCR was sampled from a man aged 50-60 years with acute or convalescent COVID-19. This rearrangement joins TRBV29-1 to TRBJ2-1; the D gene is possibly TRBD1 (6 bases). The CDR3 DNA reads as TGCAGCGTTGAAGATTCTTCGGCAGGGGTCAATGAGCAGTTCTTC. Its protein is CSVEDSSAGVNEQFF.